This T cell receptor beta chain was identified in a study of identical twins. The germline V gene encodes CDR1 KGHDR and CDR2 SFDVKD. This CDR3 has 13 residues. V shed 10 bases and J 4 bases; nucleotides not matched to a gene: 5. TCRdb reprocessed the 5' RACE reads via MiXCR and lists one record per CDR3 protein. This sample carries 450,000 or so distinct CDR3 sequences, 14% of them seen once, and the ten largest clones take approximately 0.52%. The same sample was also studied in work on yellow fever vaccine responses in identical twins.

The chain links TRBV24-1 to TRBJ1-1; 10 positions match TRBD1. Material: CD4+ T cells sorted from blood. The sequence was collected from a woman aged 18 to 35 in good health. The CDR3 coding sequence is TGTGCCACTAGACAGGGGGCAAGCACTGAAGCTTTCTTT. Translation: CATRQGASTEAFF.